These 15 T cell receptor beta chains were all obtained from the same sample, sequenced in a study of patients and donors after allogeneic stem cell transplantation. TCRdb redid the calling of the RT-PCR reads with MiXCR, one entry per CDR3 protein. The table lists 200,000 to 250,000 distinct CDR3 sequences, 11% to 15% of them singletons. Sequencing was done on a sample of blood, either unsorted or a sorted T cell fraction (not recorded which). These receptors all come from a human donor who was either an allogeneic HSCT recipient or a stem cell or donor lymphocyte infusion donor (not recorded which). It is not recorded whose cells these are; they may come from a transplant donor.

With respect to this clonotype: A much bigger clone sits one base away, suggesting this may be a read error. This sequence joins TRBV20-1 and TRBJ2-2; D is perhaps TRBD2 (5 bases). The CDR3 is 12 residues long. Per germline, CDR1 DFQATT and CDR2 SNEGSKA (reference sequence). Trimming pared 0 bases from V and 8 bases from J, leaving 7 bases between. Here the CDR3 reads CSARDRGGELFF. The CDR3 DNA reads TGCAGTGCTAGAGATCGGGGAGGGGAGCTGTTTTTT.

The chain joins TRBV5-1 to TRBJ1-1; TRBD1 agrees at 10 bases. From germline, CDR1 is SGHRS and CDR2 YFSETQ. V shed 2 bases and J 7 bases; nucleotides not matched to a gene: 8. The CDR3 contains 15 residues. The CDR3 bases are TGCGCCAGCAGCTTAACCTTGGGACAGGGGTATGAAGCTTTCTTT. Translation gives CASSLTLGQGYEAFF.

J is TRBJ2-1 and V is TRBV3-1, with D possibly being TRBD1 or TRBD2 (5 bases each). The CDR3 covers 13 residues. Germline V gene lookup returns CDR1 LGHDT and CDR2 YNNKEL (reference sequence). Trimming took off 6 bases at V and 10 bases at J, with 16 bases between the two ends. The CDR3 is CASSPARGWEQFF. CDR3 DNA: TGTGCCAGCAGTCCCGCCCGGGGCTGGGAGCAGTTCTTC.

This clonotype has more than one count but fewer than ten. The rearrangement joins TRBV5-1 to TRBJ2-5; D remains ambiguous. Germline V gene sequence: CDR1 SGHRS, CDR2 YFSETQ. V lost 4 bases, J lost 3 bases, and 7 bases lay in between. This CDR3 spans 12 amino acids. Here the CDR3 DNA reads TGCGCCAGCAGCACAAAAAAAGAGACCCAGTACTTC. Encoded protein: CASSTKKETQYF.

V is TRBV19 and J is TRBJ1-1, with a possible D match to TRBD1 (5 bases). Germline CDR1 and CDR2: LNHDA and SQIVND (reference sequence). CDR3 length: 14 residues. V lost 3 bases, J lost 5 bases, and 13 bases lay in between. In DNA, the CDR3 is TGTGCCAGTAGTATTACGGGTGCAGGGACTGAAGCTTTCTTT. Translation gives CASSITGAGTEAFF.

This clonotype was found a few times. V usage is TRBV6-1 and J usage is TRBJ1-1, with D possibly TRBD1 on 6 matching bases. V was cut by 6 bases and J by 0 bases, with 11 bases left in between. CDR1 and CDR2 (germline): MNHNS, SASEGT. The CDR3 has 14 amino acids. CDR3 residues: CASRGGRLNTEAFF. CDR3 DNA sequence: TGTGCCAGCAGAGGGGGACGCCTGAACACTGAAGCTTTCTTT.

This clonotype was seen repeatedly, ten times or more. The chain recombines TRBV29-1 with TRBJ1-3, with D unclear. V lost 0 bases and J lost 2, with 5 bases in between. The CDR3 totals 13 residues. CDR1 is SQVTM and CDR2 is ANQGSEA in the germline V gene. CDR3 sequence reads: CSVEESPGNTIYF. CDR3 nucleotide sequence: TGCAGCGTTGAAGAGAGTCCTGGAAACACCATATATTTT.

The chain combines TRBV20-1 with TRBJ1-3; no definite D call. The CDR3 length is 13 residues. V was trimmed by 3 bases and J by 7 bases, leaving 13 bases between them. CDR1 and CDR2 from the germline V gene are DFQATT and SNEGSKA (reference sequence). DNA of the CDR3: TGCAGTGCTAGCGGTGACATGGCCAACACCATATATTTT. This codes for CSASGDMANTIYF.

V is TRBV20-1 and J is TRBJ1-5; D may be TRBD1 (6 bases). The CDR3 contains 15 residues. CDR1 and CDR2 (germline): DFQATT, SNEGSKA (reference sequence). Between the trimmed V and J ends, which lost 2 bases and 6 bases, there was a span of 17 bases. CDR3 sequence: CSARLGRGDFQPQHF. DNA of the CDR3: TGCAGTGCTAGATTGGGCAGGGGAGATTTTCAGCCCCAGCATTTT.

This clonotype appeared many times. V usage is TRBV12-3 or TRBV12-4 and J usage is TRBJ2-3; D is unresolved. The CDR3 extends over 15 amino acids. The V gene lost 2 bases and the J gene lost 2 bases, with 11 bases spanning the gap. CDR3 sequence: CASSLFIPPTDTQYF. DNA of the CDR3: TGTGCCAGCAGTTTATTTATCCCCCCCACAGATACGCAGTATTTT.

Note on this clonotype: Possible read error: a much larger clone is one base away. The chain couples TRBV11-2 to TRBJ2-2; TRBD2 agrees at 15 bases. Per germline, CDR1 SGHAT and CDR2 FQNNGV. The CDR3 extends over 18 amino acids. Trimming cost V 4 bases and J 5 bases; bases outside gene matches: 8. CDR3 in DNA: TGTGCCAGCAGCTCCAGGACTAGCGGGGGGGTCGGGACCGGGGAGCTGTTTTTT. It is translated as CASSSRTSGGVGTGELFF.

The rearrangement links TRBV5-1 to TRBJ2-5, with unresolved D. Deletions cut 3 bases from V and 9 bases from J, with 15 bases between. Germline V gene lookup returns CDR1 SGHRS and CDR2 YFSETQ. CDR3 size: 13 residues. This CDR3 reads CASSSASPPAQYF. In DNA form, the CDR3 reads TGCGCCAGCAGCTCGGCCTCCCCCCCTGCCCAGTACTTC.

There are a few counts of this clonotype. The chain uses TRBV6-5 and TRBJ1-4; D is unresolved. Germline CDR1 MNHEY, CDR2 SVGAGI. Trimming took 0 bases from V and 0 from J, leaving 14 bases between them. The length of the CDR3 is 18 residues. The CDR3 region is CASSYSRVFLATNEKLFF. The CDR3 DNA follows: TGTGCCAGCAGTTACTCGAGGGTCTTTCTTGCAACTAATGAAAAACTGTTTTTT.

This clonotype was seen more than once but under ten times. The gene calls are TRBV12-3 or TRBV12-4 and TRBJ2-5; D perhaps matches TRBD1 (6 bases). The length of the CDR3 is 14 residues. Trimming cost V 7 bases and J 3 bases, with 15 bases left between them. CDR3 region: CASTTGQMKETQYF. DNA for the CDR3: TGTGCCAGCACCACCGGACAGATGAAAGAGACCCAGTACTTC.

This chain connects TRBV14 to TRBJ1-2; no definite D call. The CDR3 runs 14 residues. Germline V CDR1 and CDR2: SGHDN, FVKESK. Trimming removed 0 bases from V and 1 base from J, with 6 bases in between. CDR3 nucleotide sequence: TGTGCCAGCAGCCAAGACACGGTTAACTATGGCTACACCTTC. Residues: CASSQDTVNYGYTF.